Below, one T cell receptor (beta chain) is given with its context. This entry comes from a study of blood T cell repertoires in COVID-19. Study context: The study drew acute and convalescent COVID-19 samples from the United States, Italy and Spain. T cells, B-cell-depleted T cells, or PBMCs supplied cDNA or gDNA.

Germline CDR1 and CDR2: MNHEY and SVGAGI. Deletions cut 8 bases from V and 1 base from J, with 11 bases between. The CDR3 sequence is 13 residues long. Under the authors' procedure: It was from reference gene primer amplification that nucleated cell counts were estimated. Assay used: immunoSEQ multiplex PCR; TCRdb lists only in-frame clones, some missing. V and J calls plus clone size are reproduced from that table; the DNA served to infer D and trimming. This sample carries 200,000 or so clones, 82% of them seen once, and the ten largest clones take about 4.8%. Material: peripheral blood. The sequence was obtained from a woman under 40 with acute or convalescent COVID-19. This chain joins TRBV6-5 and TRBJ1-2, with a possible D match to TRBD1 (5 bases). CDR3 in DNA: TGTGCCAGCGCGCCAGGGATTAACTATGGCTACACCTTC. Its protein is CASAPGINYGYTF.